This is a list of T cell receptor beta chains from one sample in a study of regulatory T cells in long-lasting Graves disease. TCRdb reprocessed the multiplex PCR reads with MiXCR, giving one entry per CDR3 protein. The data hold around 400,000 distinct CDR3 sequences, with 15% to 19% observed a single time. The sample here was peripheral blood mononuclear cells (PBMCs), taken at new diagnosis, from a patient treated with antithyroid drugs. These receptor sequences come from a female donor with Graves disease. Each CDR3 is given with its conserved first and last residue. Fields, in order: D gene, clone size, V gene, J gene, CDR3 DNA, CDR3 protein. The D gene is left open where the match is weak. Only part of the rows carry a size: once, few, many, or a class if the clone is expanded.

>-|few|TRBV12-3/TRBV12-4|TRBJ1-5
TGTGCCAGCAGTTTGGCCCTACAGGCCAGGATCTATCCCCAGCATTTT
CASSLALQARIYPQHF
>-|few|TRBV5-4|TRBJ1-4
TGTGCCAGCAGCTCCCGGAAGGGGGATGCTAATGAAAAACTGTTTTTT
CASSSRKGDANEKLFF
>-|many|TRBV29-1|TRBJ2-7
TGCAGCCAATTTCGACAGAATTCCTACGAGCAGTACTTC
CSQFRQNSYEQYF
>TRBD1|many|TRBV24-1|TRBJ2-5
TGTGCCACCAGTGGATTGGGGACAGGGGGACCCGGCGAGACCCAGTACTTC
CATSGLGTGGPGETQYF
>TRBD2|few|TRBV5-5|TRBJ2-3
TGTGCCAGCAGCGCGACCGGGACTAGCGGGACGGGAGATACGCAGTATTTT
CASSATGTSGTGDTQYF
>-|-|TRBV6-1|TRBJ2-3
TGTGCCAGCAGTGGACTCCTCACAGATACGCAGTATTTT
CASSGLLTDTQYF
>TRBD1|-|TRBV6-1|TRBJ2-7
TGTGCCAGCAGTGACCCTGGGACAGCGACAGCCTACGAGCAGTACTTC
CASSDPGTATAYEQYF
>-|many|TRBV27|TRBJ2-1
TGTGCCAGCAGTTTCCAGCCAAGCTCCTACAATGAGCAGTTCTTC
CASSFQPSSYNEQFF
>TRBD1|many|TRBV5-1|TRBJ1-1
TGCGCCAGCAGCGACCCCAACAGGGGAAACACTGAAGCTTTCTTT
CASSDPNRGNTEAFF
>-|-|TRBV4-1|TRBJ1-5
TGCGCCAGCAGCCAACGATGGGGGTTTAGCAATCAGCCCCAGCATTTT
CASSQRWGFSNQPQHF
>-|many|TRBV20-1|TRBJ2-3
TGCAGTGCTAGTGAGACTTATCCTAGCACAGATACGCAGTATTTT
CSASETYPSTDTQYF
>TRBD2|many|TRBV30|TRBJ2-1
TGTGCCTGGGGACTAGCGGCTAACTCCTACAATGAGCAGTTCTTC
CAWGLAANSYNEQFF
>-|-|TRBV3-1|TRBJ2-3
TGTGCCAGCAGCCAACCTAGCGCACTTACGGATACGCAGTATTTT
CASSQPSALTDTQYF
>TRBD1|many|TRBV4-1|TRBJ2-3
TGCGCCAGCAGCCAGGGACAGGGGAGCACAGATACGCAGTATTTT
CASSQGQGSTDTQYF
>TRBD1|many|TRBV9|TRBJ1-1
TGTGCCAGCAGCGTAGAGGGGGACAGGGCCTCTGAAGCTTTCTTT
CASSVEGDRASEAFF
>-|-|TRBV3-1|TRBJ2-7
TGTGCCAGCAGCCAACTTGGCGGCGAGCAGTACTTC
CASSQLGGEQYF
>-|many|TRBV27|TRBJ2-2
TGTGCCAGCGCCAGGGCCCGTTTTTCCGGGGAGCTGTTTTTT
CASARARFSGELFF
>TRBD1|few|TRBV28|TRBJ2-3
TGTGCCAGCAGTTATGACAGGGCAAGCACAGATACGCAGTATTTT
CASSYDRASTDTQYF
>TRBD2|many|TRBV28|TRBJ2-7
TGTGCCAGCAGTTTGCGGGGGGGCCCAAACTACGAGCAGTACTTC
CASSLRGGPNYEQYF
>-|many|TRBV5-1|TRBJ2-3
TGCGCCAGCAGCAAGCGCTTGAGCACAGATACGCAGTATTTT
CASSKRLSTDTQYF
>-|-|TRBV6-1|TRBJ1-1
TGTGCCAGCAGTGAACATGAGAACACTGAAGCTTTCTTT
CASSEHENTEAFF
>-|few|TRBV6-4|TRBJ2-1
TGTGCCAGCAGTTACGGTGAACCCTACTACAATGAGCAGTTCTTC
CASSYGEPYYNEQFF
>-|many|TRBV4-1|TRBJ1-2
TGCGCCAGCAGCCTCCGACCCCCGGGGCAGGGGTCCTATGGCTACACCTTC
CASSLRPPGQGSYGYTF
>TRBD2|many|TRBV7-9|TRBJ2-7
TGTGCCAGCAGCTTACACGCGGGAGGTTACTACGAGCAGTACTTC
CASSLHAGGYYEQYF
>-|many|TRBV6-2/TRBV6-3|TRBJ1-2
TGTGCCAGCAGTTACCCACCCGGCAGTAGCTATGGCTACACCTTC
CASSYPPGSSYGYTF
>-|few|TRBV6-1|TRBJ2-1
TGTGCCAGCTTCGGCGAGACTGGCGATGAGCAGTTCTTC
CASFGETGDEQFF
>-|many|TRBV4-1|TRBJ1-1
TGCGCCAGCAGCCAAGCGAGGGGCTTGGACACTGAAGCTTTCTTT
CASSQARGLDTEAFF
>-|few|TRBV30|TRBJ2-7
TGTGCCTGGAGTAAGACCCTCTCGACAGGGACTCCAAGGGAGCAGTACTTC
CAWSKTLSTGTPREQYF
>TRBD2|many|TRBV6-9|TRBJ2-1
TGTGCCAGCAGTTCCCTCGGGACTAGCATGACGAATGAGCAGTTCTTC
CASSSLGTSMTNEQFF
>TRBD2|many|TRBV12-3/TRBV12-4|TRBJ2-1
TGTGCCAGCAGACAAGAGGCTAGCGGCGGATGGGGTGAGCAGTTCTTC
CASRQEASGGWGEQFF
>-|many|TRBV20-1|TRBJ1-6
TGCAGTGCTAGACCCCTCCCAGGGAGCTCCTATAATTCACCCCTCCACTTT
CSARPLPGSSYNSPLHF
>TRBD2|-|TRBV30|TRBJ2-3
TGTGCCTGGACGAGACTAGCGGGACCCACAGATACGCAGTATTTT
CAWTRLAGPTDTQYF
>-|-|TRBV6-1|TRBJ2-1
TGTGCCAACTATCGGGATGTTAGGTACAATGAGCAGTTCTTC
CANYRDVRYNEQFF
>-|many|TRBV4-2|TRBJ1-1
TGTGCCAGCAGCCCCGGTACTATCACTGAAGCTTTCTTT
CASSPGTITEAFF
>-|-|TRBV13|TRBJ2-3
TGTGCCAGCAGCGGCCGAATGGGGGCAGATACGCAGTATTTT
CASSGRMGADTQYF
>-|-|TRBV28|TRBJ2-2
TGTGCCAGCAGCCTTCTCGACATGAACACCGGGGAGCTGTTTTTT
CASSLLDMNTGELFF
>-|many|TRBV12-3/TRBV12-4|TRBJ1-5
TGTGCCAGCAGTCCGAACATCCATCAGCCCCAGCATTTT
CASSPNIHQPQHF
>-|many|TRBV20-1|TRBJ1-5
TGCAGTGCCCGTTGTTTTTCGGGGGCGCACCAGCATTTT
CSARCFSGAHQHF
>-|many|TRBV4-2|TRBJ1-1
TGTGCCAGCAGCCAACACGACGACGGCGACTCTGGCGCTTTCTTT
CASSQHDDGDSGAFF
>-|-|TRBV6-6|TRBJ2-1
TGTGCCAGCAGTTACTCGGGGGGCCGATCCTACAATGAGCAGTTCTTC
CASSYSGGRSYNEQFF
>TRBD2|many|TRBV7-3|TRBJ2-1
TGTGCCAGCAGCCCGGAGCGGGAGGACGTTTACAATGAGCAGTTCTTC
CASSPEREDVYNEQFF
>TRBD1|-|TRBV5-1|TRBJ2-2
TGCGCCAGCAGCGTGGGACAGAACGCCGGGGAGCTGTTTTTT
CASSVGQNAGELFF
>TRBD1|few|TRBV19|TRBJ1-1
TGTGCCAGTAGTAACCGACAGGGGGGCACTGAAGCTTTCTTT
CASSNRQGGTEAFF
>-|-|TRBV5-6|TRBJ1-2
TGTGCCAGCAGCCCGGGGACGGCTAACTTCTATGGCTACACCTTC
CASSPGTANFYGYTF
>TRBD2|few|TRBV12-3/TRBV12-4|TRBJ2-3
TGTGCCAGCAGTTTGCGGGGGAGTGATACAGATACGCAGTATTTT
CASSLRGSDTDTQYF
>TRBD2|many|TRBV6-2/TRBV6-3|TRBJ2-3
TGTGCCAGCAGTTACTCAGCGGGGTACACAGATACGCAGTATTTT
CASSYSAGYTDTQYF
>TRBD1|few|TRBV7-2|TRBJ1-5
TGTGCCAGCAGTCGAGACAGGGGGCTACAGCCCCAGCATTTT
CASSRDRGLQPQHF
>-|many|TRBV28|TRBJ2-1
TGTGCCAGCAACGGCGGGTCTTATCGGCAGTTCTTC
CASNGGSYRQFF
>TRBD1|-|TRBV5-5|TRBJ2-6
TGTGCCAGCAGCCGCCGACAGGGAGTAGTAACTGGGGCCAACGTCCTGACTTTC
CASSRRQGVVTGANVLTF